The 21 T cell receptor beta chains listed next were all sequenced from one sample in a study of cytomegalovirus exposure and HLA in healthy donors. The method was immunoSEQ multiplex PCR; TCRdb's version includes in-frame clones alone and lacks a portion of them. Found here are over 200,000 clones, around 88% of them singletons; the top ten hold around 3%. Material: PBMCs. The origin of the receptors is a woman between 18 and 30 years old in good health and CMV-seronegative.

The DNA for the CDR3 is TGCGCCAGCAGCGTACAGCGGGACTACGAGCAGTACTTC. It encodes CASSVQRDYEQYF. The chain carries TRBV4-1 and TRBJ2-7; 7 positions agree with TRBD2. This CDR3 has 13 residues. Germline CDR1 is MGHRA and CDR2 is YSYEKL. J was trimmed by 3 bases and V by 5 bases; bases with no gene match: 4.

The chain links TRBV2 to TRBJ1-1, with D possibly being TRBD1 (5 bases). V gave up 8 bases and J gave up 1 base, with 14 bases separating them. The CDR3 runs to 14 residues. Germline V gene lookup returns CDR1 SNHLY and CDR2 FYNNEI. CDR3 DNA: TGTGCCAGCCGACTCGGGGGGGGGAACACTGAAGCTTTCTTT. Translated, it gives CASRLGGGNTEAFF.

The V and J genes are TRBV27 and TRBJ2-7; the match to TRBD2 covers 9 bases. The trim removed 8 bases at V and 4 bases at J, leaving 9 bases unmatched. Germline loops: CDR1 MNHEY, CDR2 SMNVEV (reference sequence). The CDR3 sequence is 14 residues long. The DNA for the CDR3 is TGTGCCAGCGGGGTAGCGGGAGATTCGTACGAGCAGTACTTC. Translated, it gives CASGVAGDSYEQYF.

The rearrangement uses TRBV2 and TRBJ2-2, with 8 bases aligning to TRBD2. The CDR3 runs to 15 residues. V lost 3 bases, J lost 4 bases, and 4 bases stayed unmatched. In germline, CDR1 is SNHLY, CDR2 FYNNEI. CDR3 sequence (DNA): TGTGCCAGCAGTGATGAGCGGGAGAGCACCGGGGAGCTGTTTTTT. Encoded protein: CASSDERESTGELFF.

The rearrangement links TRBV19 to TRBJ2-7, with 11 bases identical to TRBD2. Per germline, CDR1 LNHDA and CDR2 SQIVND (reference sequence). V trimming: 5 bases; J trimming: 1 base; junction bases outside the gene matches: 4. CDR3 length equals 15 residues. The CDR3 DNA follows: TGTGCCAGTAGTGCCGGGACTAGCGGTTCCTACGAGCAGTACTTC. Translation gives CASSAGTSGSYEQYF.

The V gene is TRBV7-8, the J gene TRBJ1-3, with D uncertain. The CDR3 covers 11 residues. Germline V gene lookup returns CDR1 SGHVS and CDR2 FQNEAQ. Trimming stripped 9 bases from V and 2 bases from J, with 5 bases between. This CDR3 is CASSPGNTIYF. In DNA, the CDR3 is TGTGCCAGTTCTCCTGGAAACACCATATATTTT.

This sequence joins TRBV7-3 and TRBJ2-2; TRBD2 agrees at 8 bases. The V gene end was trimmed by 2 bases and the J gene end by 1 base; junction bases not matched to a gene: 6. CDR1 and CDR2 (germline): SGHTA, FQGTGA. CDR3 size: 17 residues. In nucleotides, the CDR3 is TGTGCCAGCAGCTTATCTCGGGAGGGAGGGAACACCGGGGAGCTGTTTTTT. Its protein product is CASSLSREGGNTGELFF.

This chain joins TRBV9 and TRBJ1-1; D may be TRBD1 (5 bases). CDR1 is SGDLS, CDR2 YYNGEE, per germline. Trimming pared 4 bases from V and 7 bases from J, leaving 23 bases between. The CDR3 contains 16 residues. CDR3 region: CASSPPRETDHFEAFF. In DNA, the CDR3 is TGTGCCAGCAGCCCCCCTCGGGAGACAGACCACTTTGAAGCTTTCTTT.

The V call is TRBV19, the J call TRBJ1-1; no reliable D call. Germline V gene data show CDR1 as LNHDA and CDR2 as SQIVND (reference sequence). The CDR3 is made up of 16 amino acids. Trimming shortened V by 1 base and J by 0 bases, and 12 bases separated the two germline ends. The CDR3, as DNA: TGTGCCAGTAGTATAGGTCCAATTACACTGAACACTGAAGCTTTCTTT. Translation: CASSIGPITLNTEAFF.

The CDR3 DNA sequence: TGTGCCAGCAGTCTCAGGACAGGGGACAATCAGCCCCAGCATTTT. Translated, it gives CASSLRTGDNQPQHF. The chain has TRBV6-5 and TRBJ1-5; 9 positions agree with TRBD1. Germline V lookup: CDR1 MNHEY, CDR2 SVGAGI. Trimming took 5 bases from V and 3 from J; bases not matched to a gene: 5. The CDR3 loop spans 15 amino acids.

The gene calls are TRBV2 and TRBJ2-7; D might be TRBD1 (6 bases). Trimming shortened V by 4 bases and J by 1 base, and 11 bases separated the two germline ends. Germline-derived CDR1 and CDR2 are SNHLY and FYNNEI. The CDR3 extends over 14 amino acids. CDR3 bases: TGTGCCAGCAGTGCAAGTACAGGGTCCTACGAGCAGTACTTC. Amino acids: CASSASTGSYEQYF.

The DNA of the CDR3 is TGTGCCAGTGCACAGCCGGGACTAGCGGGATACTACAATGAGCAGTTCTTC. It specifies CASAQPGLAGYYNEQFF. The rearrangement links TRBV28 to TRBJ2-1; 13 bases align to TRBD2. Germline lookup yields CDR1 MDHEN and CDR2 SYDVKM. Trimming cost V 9 bases and J 3 bases; bases outside gene matches: 11. This CDR3 contains 17 residues.

The chain carries TRBV5-1 and TRBJ2-5; D perhaps matches TRBD1 (5 bases). Looked up from germline, CDR1 is SGHRS and CDR2 is YFSETQ. CDR3 size: 12 residues. V lost 1 base to trimming and J lost 4 bases, with 5 bases between them. The CDR3 DNA follows: TGCGCCAGCAGCTTGACAGGAGAGACCCAGTACTTC. Its translation: CASSLTGETQYF.

This chain uses TRBV6-5 with TRBJ2-5; 10 nucleotides match TRBD2. The germline V gene has CDR1 MNHEY and CDR2 SVGAGI. This CDR3 is 15 amino acids long. The V segment lost 5 bases and the J segment 4 bases; nucleotides outside the gene matches: 7. The CDR3 nucleotides are TGTGCCAGCAGTGGTGGGCTAGCGGGAGTAGAGACCCAGTACTTC. It codes for CASSGGLAGVETQYF.

J is TRBJ2-1 and V is TRBV29-1, with TRBD2 as a possible D gene (6 bases). V was cut by 6 bases and J by 1 base, with 13 bases left in between. CDR1 and CDR2 from the germline V gene are SQVTM and ANQGSEA. The CDR3 has 14 amino acids. The chain's CDR3 is CSVTGRGSYNEQFF. CDR3 coding DNA: TGCAGCGTGACCGGGAGAGGTTCCTACAATGAGCAGTTCTTC.

V gene TRBV12-1 combines with J gene TRBJ2-7; TRBD2 was called by the table and not checked on the DNA. TRBV12-1 is a pseudogene segment. This CDR3 spans 15 amino acids. CDR3 bases: TGTGCCAGCAGCCGAAAGCGGGAGGGTTGTAGGGAGCAGTACTTC. Its translation: CASSRKREGCREQYF.

This clone has only a few counts. The CDR3 loop is CASSQGSRVSVDYEQYF. The CDR3 DNA is TGTGCCAGCAGCCAAGGATCCAGGGTTTCCGTAGACTACGAGCAGTACTTC. V is TRBV11-2 and J is TRBJ2-7, with D possibly matching TRBD1 (5 bases). This CDR3 contains 17 residues. V lost 5 bases and J lost 3, with 23 bases in between. Germline CDR1 and CDR2: SGHAT and FQNNGV. Variable domain in full (rest from reference TRBV11-2 and TRBJ2-7): EAGVAQSPRYKIIEKRQSVAFWCNPISGHATLYWYQQILGQGPKLLIQFQNNGVVDDSQLPKDRFSAERLKGVDSTLKIQPAKLEDSAVYLCASSQGSRVSVDYEQYFGPGTRLTVT.

This sequence joins TRBV28 and TRBJ2-5, with 8 bases aligning to TRBD1. The CDR3 spans 14 residues. CDR1 and CDR2 (germline): MDHEN, SYDVKM. V shed 8 bases and J 7 bases; nucleotides not matched to a gene: 12. The CDR3 sequence is CASGFQGARVTQYF. The DNA of the CDR3 is TGTGCCAGCGGATTTCAGGGGGCGAGGGTGACCCAGTACTTC. Variable domain in full (rest from reference TRBV28 and TRBJ2-5): DVKVTQSSRYLVKRTGEKVFLECVQDMDHENMFWYRQDPGLGLRLIYFSYDVKMKEKGDIPEGYSVSREKKERFSLILESASTNQTSMYLCASGFQGARVTQYFGPGTRLLVL.

The J gene is TRBJ2-3, the V gene TRBV30; possible D gene TRBD1, 6 bases. Trimming removed 2 bases from V and 0 bases from J, with 12 bases in between. Germline V lookup: CDR1 GTSNPN, CDR2 SVGIG (reference sequence). The CDR3 has 15 residues. The CDR3: CAWSQSGASTDTQYF. In DNA form, the CDR3 reads TGTGCCTGGAGTCAATCAGGGGCCAGCACAGATACGCAGTATTTT.

In this sample, this clone turned up once. CDR3 loop: CAWSALLEHEQYF. The CDR3 DNA follows: TGTGCCTGGAGTGCCTTACTAGAACACGAGCAGTACTTC. This sequence joins TRBV30 and TRBJ2-7, with TRBD2 as a possible D gene (5 bases). CDR1 GTSNPN and CDR2 SVGIG come from the germline V gene (reference sequence). The V end was cut by 1 base, the J end by 5 bases, with 12 bases between. The CDR3 length is 13 residues. Combining the CDR3 with reference TRBV30 and TRBJ2-7 gives the whole variable domain SQTIHQWPATLVQPVGSPLSLECTVEGTSNPNLYWYRQAAGRGLQLLFYSVGIGQISSEVPQNLSASRPQDRQFILSSKKLLLSDSGFYLCAWSALLEHEQYFGPGTRLTVT.

The rearrangement joins TRBV10-3 to TRBJ2-7, with D possibly matching TRBD2 (5 bases). The CDR3 loop spans 16 amino acids. V was shortened by 1 base and J by 4 bases, with 17 bases between the two germline ends. Germline values: CDR1 ENHRY, CDR2 SYGVKD. The CDR3 coding sequence is TGTGCCATCAGTGAGTTTCTGGGGAGCCGATCTTACGAGCAGTACTTC. It codes for CAISEFLGSRSYEQYF.